This T cell receptor beta chain was observed in a study of type 1 and type 2 diabetes patients. Per germline, CDR1 SEHNR and CDR2 FQNEAQ (reference sequence). The CDR3 is 15 residues long. Trimming stripped 3 bases from V and 0 bases from J, with 12 bases between. Points from the study as a whole: Some T1D-only expanded clones might appear in more T2D or control samples.

Turning to this clonotype: Its cognate antigen is unknown.

The PCR template was genomic DNA. The TCR beta CDR3 region was amplified using 30 forward and 13 reverse primers. TCRdb analysed the multiplex PCR reads with MiXCR anew, one entry per CDR3 protein. Of 250,000 or so distinct CDR3 sequences detected, roughly 44% appear once; the ten largest clones hold roughly 13%. The source material was peripheral blood mononuclear cells (PBMCs). The TCR was taken from a man aged 18-30 years with type 2 diabetes. The J gene is TRBJ2-7, the V gene TRBV7-9; D may be TRBD2 (5 bases). Written as DNA, the CDR3 is TGTGCCAGCAGCTTTTCGAGGGAAGTCTCCTACGAGCAGTACTTC. Protein sequence: CASSFSREVSYEQYF.